This T cell receptor beta chain was recovered during a study of OX40 agonist ivuxolimab in advanced cancers. Trimming removed 6 bases from V and 6 bases from J; junction bases left unmatched: 11. Germline CDR1 MNHEY, CDR2 SMNVEV (reference sequence). The CDR3 length is 15 residues. The study's findings and limits: Expanded clones belonging to CD8+ T cells outnumbered, on average, those of CD4+.

Repertoires were generated with immunoSEQ multiplex PCR, while TCRdb's copy carries only in-frame clones and drops some. The sample lists around 39,000 clones, roughly 80% seen once, with 11% in the top ten. Worth noting for this clone: Its matching antigen is unknown.

V and J are TRBV27 and TRBJ2-1; 7 bases fit TRBD1. Specimen: CD4+ or CD8+ T cells sorted from blood, collected in a trial of the OX40 agonist ivuxolimab. The sequence derives from an adult with an advanced solid tumor such as melanoma, head and neck, liver or kidney cancer. As DNA, the CDR3 is TGTGCCAGCAGGTCACAGGGGAGAATTACCAATGAGCAGTTCTTC. Translation gives CASRSQGRITNEQFF.